This T cell receptor beta chain was sequenced in a study of OX40 agonist ivuxolimab in advanced cancers. Points from the study as a whole: Low normalized clonal expansion also occurred in some nonresponding patients.

Clones were sequenced by immunoSEQ multiplex PCR, and TCRdb holds only the in-frame ones, with some missing. The sample includes more than 30,000 clones, about 88% of them seen just once. The germline gives CDR1 LGHNA, CDR2 YSLEER. This CDR3 region has 16 residues. Deletions cut 0 bases from V and 2 bases from J, with 10 bases between. This clone was found once. Its target is unknown. The rearrangement uses TRBV4-3 and TRBJ2-2; D tentatively fits TRBD1 or TRBD2 (5 bases each). This sample comprised CD4+ or CD8+ T cells sorted from blood, obtained in a trial of the OX40 agonist ivuxolimab. This clonotype was obtained from an adult with an advanced solid tumor such as melanoma, head and neck, liver or kidney cancer. The CDR3, as DNA: TGCGCCAGCAGCCAAGATACGGGGCCAAACACCGGGGAGCTGTTTTTT. Amino acids: CASSQDTGPNTGELFF.